This T cell receptor (beta chain) appears in the sequencing data of a study of cytomegalovirus exposure and HLA in healthy donors. The V segment lost 4 bases and the J segment 4 bases; nucleotides outside the gene matches: 3. Germline V CDR1 and CDR2: WSHSY, SAAADI. CDR3 length: 15 residues. The primer mix had 60 Vbeta and 13 Jbeta primers. Sequenced by immunoSEQ multiplex PCR; TCRdb stores in-frame clones only, minus some. In the table there are approximately 300,000 clones, approximately 80% of which are singletons. J is TRBJ2-3 and V is TRBV10-2; 12 bases fit TRBD2. The specimen was PBMCs. The TCR was taken from a girl aged 2 to 9 in good health and CMV-seronegative. The CDR3 nucleotides are TGCGCCAGCAGTGGGACTAGCGGGATTCCAGATACGCAGTATTTT. Translated: CASSGTSGIPDTQYF.